These 26 T cell receptor beta chains were sequenced from one sample in a study of cytomegalovirus exposure and HLA in healthy donors. PCR used 60 Vbeta primers and 13 Jbeta primers. The protocol was immunoSEQ multiplex PCR, while the TCRdb copy is restricted to in-frame clones and leaves out a portion. The repertoire includes 150,000 to 200,000 clones, roughly 80% of them detected once, and under 2.5% sits in the top ten. The source material was PBMCs. All receptors come from a female donor in good health and CMV-seronegative.

The rearrangement uses TRBV10-3 and TRBJ1-5; no firm D call. This CDR3 region has 16 residues. Germline V gene sequence: CDR1 ENHRY, CDR2 SYGVKD. Trimming took 0 bases from V and 7 from J, leaving 16 bases between them. CDR3 sequence (DNA): TGTGCCATCAGTGAGTCGGGAGGGAGGGAATCACAGCCCCAGCATTTT. Its translation: CAISESGGRESQPQHF.

J is TRBJ2-5 and V is TRBV4-1, with a weak D call TRBD2 (5 bases). The J call may be incorrect, as the DNA end agrees better with TRBJ2-7. Germline CDR1 reads MGHRA; CDR2 reads YSYEKL. The CDR3 runs 15 residues. CDR3 coding DNA: TGCGCCAGCAGCCAAGATCTAGCCGACCGAGTCGAGCAGTACTTC. Its protein product is CASSQDLADRVEQYF.

The chain carries TRBV13 and TRBJ2-1; D perhaps matches TRBD2 (7 bases). The CDR3 consists of 17 residues. V was shortened by 1 base and J by 1 base, with 14 bases between the two germline ends. CDR1 is PRHDT and CDR2 is FYEKMQ in the germline V gene (reference sequence). The CDR3 nucleotides read TGTGCCAGCAGCTTAGCGGGGGGCGGGATTTCCTACAATGAGCAGTTCTTC. It specifies CASSLAGGGISYNEQFF.

This clone was observed once. The rearrangement links TRBV27 to TRBJ2-7; 9 bases line up with TRBD1. Per germline, CDR1 MNHEY and CDR2 SMNVEV (reference sequence). The CDR3 length is 13 residues. Trimming at V came to 9 bases and at J to 2 bases, leaving 5 bases not matched to a gene. The CDR3 spells CARDRGGTYEQYF. DNA of the CDR3: TGTGCCAGGGACAGGGGCGGCACCTACGAGCAGTACTTC.

This chain connects TRBV25-1 to TRBJ1-2; no clear D gene. Germline CDR1 and CDR2: MGHDK and SYGVNS. V lost 0 bases and J 14 bases, leaving 13 bases between the germline ends. The CDR3 spans 12 residues. The CDR3 coding sequence is TGTGCCAGCAGTGAATACTCGTCGCGTCGAACCTTC. It translates to CASSEYSSRRTF.

The chain links TRBV23-1 to TRBJ1-1; D is uncertain. TRBV23-1 is known as an ORF, though its function is uncertain. Trimming took 8 bases from V and 8 from J, leaving 9 bases between them. The length of the CDR3 is 10 residues. The CDR3 bases are TGCGCCAGCGGTCCTCAGGAAGCTTTCTTT. Translating gives CASGPQEAFF.

This chain joins TRBV5-6 and TRBJ2-5; TRBD2 might be the D (6 bases). V shed 4 bases and J shed 0 bases, with 13 bases lying between them. CDR1 and CDR2 (germline): SGHDT, YYEEEE. The CDR3 sequence is 15 residues long. This chain's CDR3 is CASSRDSSYQETQYF. CDR3 in DNA: TGTGCCAGCAGCAGGGACTCCTCGTACCAAGAGACCCAGTACTTC. Together with reference TRBV5-6 and TRBJ2-5, the CDR3 gives the full variable domain: DAGVTQSPTHLIKTRGQQVTLRCSPKSGHDTVSWYQQALGQGPQFIFQYYEEEERQRGNFPDRFSGHQFPNYSSELNVNALLLGDSALYLCASSRDSSYQETQYFGPGTRLLVL.

The rearrangement uses TRBV27 and TRBJ2-7, with D possibly TRBD1 on 6 matching bases. From germline, CDR1 is MNHEY and CDR2 SMNVEV (reference sequence). The CDR3 consists of 15 residues. V was shortened by 6 bases and J by 5 bases, with 20 bases between the two germline ends. Here the CDR3 DNA reads TGTGCCAGCAGCGAGACCTTCAACAGGGACCACGAGCAGTACTTC. Translating it yields CASSETFNRDHEQYF.

V gene TRBV9 combines with J gene TRBJ2-1, with D possibly being TRBD1 (5 bases). Germline V gene data show CDR1 as SGDLS and CDR2 as YYNGEE. With 2 bases removed from V and 3 bases from J, the gap between germline ends came to 6 bases. The CDR3 has 13 amino acids. CDR3 DNA sequence: TGTGCCAGCAGCGTGACAGACTACAATGAGCAGTTCTTC. This codes for CASSVTDYNEQFF.

The chain uses TRBV5-1 and TRBJ2-7, with D possibly TRBD1 on 5 matching bases. The V gene lost 4 bases and the J gene lost 5 bases, with 16 bases spanning the gap. CDR1 is SGHRS and CDR2 is YFSETQ in the germline V gene. The CDR3 is made up of 14 amino acids. The CDR3 region has the DNA TGCGCCAGCAGCCCGGTGAACAGGCTCGACGAGCAGTACTTC. Encoded protein: CASSPVNRLDEQYF.

The table lists this clone with a count of one. The rearrangement joins TRBV30 to TRBJ1-4; D not resolved. Germline CDR1 is GTSNPN and CDR2 is SVGIG (reference sequence). V lost 1 base and J lost 3, with 6 bases in between. The CDR3 consists of 13 residues. CDR3 sequence (DNA): TGTGCCTGGAGTGAACAGCCTAATGAAAAACTGTTTTTT. This gives the protein CAWSEQPNEKLFF.

The chain's CDR3 is CASSPRGQAPNSPLHF. CDR3 in DNA: TGTGCCAGCAGCCCACGGGGACAGGCACCTAATTCACCCCTCCACTTT. This rearrangement joins TRBV7-8 to TRBJ1-6; TRBD1 matches 8 bases. The V gene end was trimmed by 5 bases and the J gene end by 6 bases; junction bases not matched to a gene: 9. Per the germline V gene, CDR1 is SGHVS and CDR2 is FQNEAQ. The CDR3 loop spans 16 amino acids. Full variable domain (remainder filled in from reference TRBV7-8 and TRBJ1-6): GAGVSQSPRYKVAKRGQDVALRCDPISGHVSLFWYQQALGQGPEFLTYFQNEAQLDKSGLPSDRFFAERPEGSVSTLKIQRTQQEDSAVYLCASSPRGQAPNSPLHFGNGTRLTVT.

This clone was detected a few times. The chain joins TRBV28 to TRBJ1-3; 8 bases are shared with TRBD1. The CDR3 loop spans 16 amino acids. Germline-derived CDR1 and CDR2 are MDHEN and SYDVKM. The J segment lost 10 bases and the V segment lost 5 bases, leaving 16 bases of the junction unmatched. CDR3 nucleotide sequence: TGTGCCAGCAGTGAATCTGGACAGGGTCCTTCTTCGACCATATATTTT. This translates into CASSESGQGPSSTIYF.

The CDR3 reads CASSPRGYGVGYTF. Here the CDR3 DNA reads TGTGCCAGTAGTCCAAGGGGATATGGGGTTGGCTACACCTTC. V and J are TRBV19 and TRBJ1-2; weak D call: TRBD1 (5 bases). V lost 5 bases, J lost 7 bases, and 17 bases lay in between. In germline, CDR1 is LNHDA, CDR2 SQIVND (reference sequence). CDR3 size: 14 residues.

This clone came up a few times. J is TRBJ1-6 and V is TRBV5-6; D call uncertain. CDR1 and CDR2 (germline): SGHDT, YYEEEE. CDR3 length: 16 amino acids. Deletions cut 4 bases from V and 0 bases from J, with 11 bases between. The CDR3 region has the DNA TGTGCCAGCAGCCCCCCACCGAGCTCCTATAATTCACCCCTCCACTTT. Amino acid sequence: CASSPPPSSYNSPLHF.

V usage is TRBV28 and J usage is TRBJ2-7, with D possibly being TRBD1 (6 bases). This CDR3 spans 12 amino acids. V was trimmed by 7 bases and J by 3 bases, leaving 10 bases between them. The germline CDR1 and CDR2 sequences are MDHEN and SYDVKM. The CDR3: CASTKDSYEQYF. DNA of the CDR3: TGTGCCAGCACCAAGGACAGCTACGAGCAGTACTTC.

About this clone itself: Other DNA sequences of this sample code for an identical CDR3. The chain links TRBV6-5 to TRBJ1-1; perhaps TRBD1 as D (5 bases). From germline, CDR1 is MNHEY and CDR2 SVGAGI. V shed 6 bases and J shed 1 base, with 9 bases lying between them. The CDR3 runs 13 residues. DNA of the CDR3: TGTGCCAGCAGGCGACAGAAGAACACTGAAGCTTTCTTT. Its translation is CASRRQKNTEAFF.

This chain joins TRBV5-1 and TRBJ1-2; TRBD1 agrees at 7 bases. With 4 bases clipped from V and 6 bases from J, the junction kept 6 bases outside the gene matches. The CDR3 consists of 13 residues. Germline-derived CDR1 and CDR2 are SGHRS and YFSETQ. The CDR3 region has the DNA TGCGCCAGCAGCCAGACAGGGAATAATGGCTACACCTTC. It codes for CASSQTGNNGYTF.

V gene TRBV2 combines with J gene TRBJ1-1; TRBD1 might be the D (6 bases). Germline V gives CDR1 SNHLY, CDR2 FYNNEI. Trimming stripped 0 bases from V and 6 bases from J, with 14 bases between. The CDR3 extends over 15 amino acids. Here the CDR3 reads CASSEAGGGSAEAFF. The CDR3 DNA is TGTGCCAGCAGTGAAGCGGGAGGGGGGAGCGCTGAAGCTTTCTTT.

The chain has TRBV6-5 and TRBJ2-5; 9 positions agree with TRBD1. The DNA end lines up better with TRBJ2-7; the J call may be wrong. Germline assignment: CDR1 MNHEY and CDR2 SVGAGI. The CDR3 is 15 amino acids. For the CDR3, the DNA is TGTGCCAGCAGTCCCCGGGGGACAGGGTTCTACGAGCAGTACTTC. It yields the protein CASSPRGTGFYEQYF.

This clone was seen only once. The genes are TRBV12-5 and TRBJ2-1; 12 nucleotides line up with TRBD1. Per germline, CDR1 LGHNT and CDR2 FRNRAP. The CDR3 spans 15 residues. Trimming took 4 bases from V and 7 from J; bases not matched to a gene: 5. The DNA of the CDR3 is TGTGCTAGTGGTTCCCCGGGACAGGGGGCGAATGAGCAGTTCTTC. It encodes CASGSPGQGANEQFF.

This clone was observed a handful of times. CDR3 DNA: TGTGCCAGCAGCCCACAGGGTCAAGAGACCCAGTACTTC. Protein product: CASSPQGQETQYF. The chain couples TRBV11-3 to TRBJ2-5, with D tentatively TRBD1 (6 bases). V lost 5 bases to trimming and J lost 2 bases, with 9 bases between them. Per germline, CDR1 SGHNT and CDR2 YENEEA. The CDR3 consists of 13 residues.

The CDR3 nucleotides read TGTGCCTGGAGCGCACCCCTACAGGGAAATCAGCCCCAGCATTTT. Translated: CAWSAPLQGNQPQHF. The chain is built from TRBV30 and TRBJ1-5; a possible D gene is TRBD1 (6 bases). Germline CDR1 reads GTSNPN; CDR2 reads SVGIG (reference sequence). The V and J ends lost 3 bases and 4 bases respectively, with 16 bases between them. This CDR3 region has 15 residues.

V usage is TRBV7-8 and J usage is TRBJ2-2; 8 nucleotides match TRBD2. In germline, CDR1 is SGHVS, CDR2 FQNEAQ. The V and J ends lost 0 bases and 3 bases, in that order; junction bases with no gene match: 9. The CDR3 totals 18 residues. CDR3 sequence (DNA): TGTGCCAGCAGCTTAGCAAGGTTAGGACTAGCCCACACCGGGGAGCTGTTTTTT. It translates to CASSLARLGLAHTGELFF.

The CDR3 protein is CASSAGLLQETQYF. In nucleotides, the CDR3 is TGTGCCAGCAGCGCGGGGCTCCTCCAAGAGACCCAGTACTTC. V is TRBV11-1 and J is TRBJ2-5; weak D call: TRBD2 (6 bases). This CDR3 contains 14 residues. Between the trimmed V and J ends, which lost 5 bases and 1 base, there was a span of 11 bases. CDR1 is SGHAT and CDR2 is FQDESV in the germline V gene (reference sequence). Drawing the rest from reference TRBV11-1 and TRBJ2-5, the complete variable domain is EAEVAQSPRYKITEKSQAVAFWCDPISGHATLYWYRQILGQGPELLVQFQDESVVDDSQLPKDRFSAERLKGVDSTLKIQPAELGDSAMYLCASSAGLLQETQYFGPGTRLLVL.

In this sample, this clone turned up once. J is TRBJ2-7 and V is TRBV18; a weak D match, TRBD1 (6 bases). Trimming stripped 3 bases from V and 4 bases from J, with 13 bases between. The germline V gene encodes CDR1 KGHSH and CDR2 LQKENI. The CDR3 has 14 residues. The CDR3 nucleotides read TGTGCCAGCTCACCCCCTCCACAGGGTTACGAGCAGTACTTC. Amino acids: CASSPPPQGYEQYF.